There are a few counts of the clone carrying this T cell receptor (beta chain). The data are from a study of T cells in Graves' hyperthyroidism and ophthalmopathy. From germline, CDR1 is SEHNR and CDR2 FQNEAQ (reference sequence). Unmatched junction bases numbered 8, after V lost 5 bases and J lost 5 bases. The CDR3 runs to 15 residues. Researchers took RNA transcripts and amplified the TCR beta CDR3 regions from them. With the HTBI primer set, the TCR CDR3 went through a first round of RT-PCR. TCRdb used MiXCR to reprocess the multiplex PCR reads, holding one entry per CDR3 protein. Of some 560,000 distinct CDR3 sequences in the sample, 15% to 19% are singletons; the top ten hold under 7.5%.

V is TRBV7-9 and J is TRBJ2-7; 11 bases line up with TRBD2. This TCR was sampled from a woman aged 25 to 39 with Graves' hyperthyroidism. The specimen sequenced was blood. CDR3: CASSLTSGSFHEQYF. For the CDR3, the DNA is TGTGCCAGCAGCCTTACTAGCGGGAGTTTCCACGAGCAGTACTTC.